This TCR beta chain comes out of a study of blood T cell repertoires in COVID-19. Study-wide context: T cells, B-cell-depleted T cells, or PBMCs provided the cDNA or gDNA that served as material.

V lost 5 bases and J lost 4, with 17 bases in between. The CDR3 runs to 15 residues. Per the germline V gene, CDR1 is LNHNV and CDR2 is YYDKDF (reference sequence). Seattle patients were enrolled during active infection and followed longitudinally. Source study methods: The assay estimated nucleated cells by amplifying reference gene primers. Produced via immunoSEQ multiplex PCR; TCRdb's table is partial and in-frame only. That table is the source of V, J and clone size, and D and trimming were worked out from the DNA. The data contain around 310,000 clones, around 91% of them singletons. The source of this sequence is a woman aged 35 to 49 with COVID-19, enrolled during active disease. The specimen sequenced was peripheral blood. J is TRBJ2-5 and V is TRBV15; D possibly corresponds to TRBD2 (6 bases). The CDR3 sequence is CATSSDGTHTETQYF. For the CDR3, the DNA is TGTGCCACCAGCTCCGATGGGACTCACACAGAGACCCAGTACTTC.